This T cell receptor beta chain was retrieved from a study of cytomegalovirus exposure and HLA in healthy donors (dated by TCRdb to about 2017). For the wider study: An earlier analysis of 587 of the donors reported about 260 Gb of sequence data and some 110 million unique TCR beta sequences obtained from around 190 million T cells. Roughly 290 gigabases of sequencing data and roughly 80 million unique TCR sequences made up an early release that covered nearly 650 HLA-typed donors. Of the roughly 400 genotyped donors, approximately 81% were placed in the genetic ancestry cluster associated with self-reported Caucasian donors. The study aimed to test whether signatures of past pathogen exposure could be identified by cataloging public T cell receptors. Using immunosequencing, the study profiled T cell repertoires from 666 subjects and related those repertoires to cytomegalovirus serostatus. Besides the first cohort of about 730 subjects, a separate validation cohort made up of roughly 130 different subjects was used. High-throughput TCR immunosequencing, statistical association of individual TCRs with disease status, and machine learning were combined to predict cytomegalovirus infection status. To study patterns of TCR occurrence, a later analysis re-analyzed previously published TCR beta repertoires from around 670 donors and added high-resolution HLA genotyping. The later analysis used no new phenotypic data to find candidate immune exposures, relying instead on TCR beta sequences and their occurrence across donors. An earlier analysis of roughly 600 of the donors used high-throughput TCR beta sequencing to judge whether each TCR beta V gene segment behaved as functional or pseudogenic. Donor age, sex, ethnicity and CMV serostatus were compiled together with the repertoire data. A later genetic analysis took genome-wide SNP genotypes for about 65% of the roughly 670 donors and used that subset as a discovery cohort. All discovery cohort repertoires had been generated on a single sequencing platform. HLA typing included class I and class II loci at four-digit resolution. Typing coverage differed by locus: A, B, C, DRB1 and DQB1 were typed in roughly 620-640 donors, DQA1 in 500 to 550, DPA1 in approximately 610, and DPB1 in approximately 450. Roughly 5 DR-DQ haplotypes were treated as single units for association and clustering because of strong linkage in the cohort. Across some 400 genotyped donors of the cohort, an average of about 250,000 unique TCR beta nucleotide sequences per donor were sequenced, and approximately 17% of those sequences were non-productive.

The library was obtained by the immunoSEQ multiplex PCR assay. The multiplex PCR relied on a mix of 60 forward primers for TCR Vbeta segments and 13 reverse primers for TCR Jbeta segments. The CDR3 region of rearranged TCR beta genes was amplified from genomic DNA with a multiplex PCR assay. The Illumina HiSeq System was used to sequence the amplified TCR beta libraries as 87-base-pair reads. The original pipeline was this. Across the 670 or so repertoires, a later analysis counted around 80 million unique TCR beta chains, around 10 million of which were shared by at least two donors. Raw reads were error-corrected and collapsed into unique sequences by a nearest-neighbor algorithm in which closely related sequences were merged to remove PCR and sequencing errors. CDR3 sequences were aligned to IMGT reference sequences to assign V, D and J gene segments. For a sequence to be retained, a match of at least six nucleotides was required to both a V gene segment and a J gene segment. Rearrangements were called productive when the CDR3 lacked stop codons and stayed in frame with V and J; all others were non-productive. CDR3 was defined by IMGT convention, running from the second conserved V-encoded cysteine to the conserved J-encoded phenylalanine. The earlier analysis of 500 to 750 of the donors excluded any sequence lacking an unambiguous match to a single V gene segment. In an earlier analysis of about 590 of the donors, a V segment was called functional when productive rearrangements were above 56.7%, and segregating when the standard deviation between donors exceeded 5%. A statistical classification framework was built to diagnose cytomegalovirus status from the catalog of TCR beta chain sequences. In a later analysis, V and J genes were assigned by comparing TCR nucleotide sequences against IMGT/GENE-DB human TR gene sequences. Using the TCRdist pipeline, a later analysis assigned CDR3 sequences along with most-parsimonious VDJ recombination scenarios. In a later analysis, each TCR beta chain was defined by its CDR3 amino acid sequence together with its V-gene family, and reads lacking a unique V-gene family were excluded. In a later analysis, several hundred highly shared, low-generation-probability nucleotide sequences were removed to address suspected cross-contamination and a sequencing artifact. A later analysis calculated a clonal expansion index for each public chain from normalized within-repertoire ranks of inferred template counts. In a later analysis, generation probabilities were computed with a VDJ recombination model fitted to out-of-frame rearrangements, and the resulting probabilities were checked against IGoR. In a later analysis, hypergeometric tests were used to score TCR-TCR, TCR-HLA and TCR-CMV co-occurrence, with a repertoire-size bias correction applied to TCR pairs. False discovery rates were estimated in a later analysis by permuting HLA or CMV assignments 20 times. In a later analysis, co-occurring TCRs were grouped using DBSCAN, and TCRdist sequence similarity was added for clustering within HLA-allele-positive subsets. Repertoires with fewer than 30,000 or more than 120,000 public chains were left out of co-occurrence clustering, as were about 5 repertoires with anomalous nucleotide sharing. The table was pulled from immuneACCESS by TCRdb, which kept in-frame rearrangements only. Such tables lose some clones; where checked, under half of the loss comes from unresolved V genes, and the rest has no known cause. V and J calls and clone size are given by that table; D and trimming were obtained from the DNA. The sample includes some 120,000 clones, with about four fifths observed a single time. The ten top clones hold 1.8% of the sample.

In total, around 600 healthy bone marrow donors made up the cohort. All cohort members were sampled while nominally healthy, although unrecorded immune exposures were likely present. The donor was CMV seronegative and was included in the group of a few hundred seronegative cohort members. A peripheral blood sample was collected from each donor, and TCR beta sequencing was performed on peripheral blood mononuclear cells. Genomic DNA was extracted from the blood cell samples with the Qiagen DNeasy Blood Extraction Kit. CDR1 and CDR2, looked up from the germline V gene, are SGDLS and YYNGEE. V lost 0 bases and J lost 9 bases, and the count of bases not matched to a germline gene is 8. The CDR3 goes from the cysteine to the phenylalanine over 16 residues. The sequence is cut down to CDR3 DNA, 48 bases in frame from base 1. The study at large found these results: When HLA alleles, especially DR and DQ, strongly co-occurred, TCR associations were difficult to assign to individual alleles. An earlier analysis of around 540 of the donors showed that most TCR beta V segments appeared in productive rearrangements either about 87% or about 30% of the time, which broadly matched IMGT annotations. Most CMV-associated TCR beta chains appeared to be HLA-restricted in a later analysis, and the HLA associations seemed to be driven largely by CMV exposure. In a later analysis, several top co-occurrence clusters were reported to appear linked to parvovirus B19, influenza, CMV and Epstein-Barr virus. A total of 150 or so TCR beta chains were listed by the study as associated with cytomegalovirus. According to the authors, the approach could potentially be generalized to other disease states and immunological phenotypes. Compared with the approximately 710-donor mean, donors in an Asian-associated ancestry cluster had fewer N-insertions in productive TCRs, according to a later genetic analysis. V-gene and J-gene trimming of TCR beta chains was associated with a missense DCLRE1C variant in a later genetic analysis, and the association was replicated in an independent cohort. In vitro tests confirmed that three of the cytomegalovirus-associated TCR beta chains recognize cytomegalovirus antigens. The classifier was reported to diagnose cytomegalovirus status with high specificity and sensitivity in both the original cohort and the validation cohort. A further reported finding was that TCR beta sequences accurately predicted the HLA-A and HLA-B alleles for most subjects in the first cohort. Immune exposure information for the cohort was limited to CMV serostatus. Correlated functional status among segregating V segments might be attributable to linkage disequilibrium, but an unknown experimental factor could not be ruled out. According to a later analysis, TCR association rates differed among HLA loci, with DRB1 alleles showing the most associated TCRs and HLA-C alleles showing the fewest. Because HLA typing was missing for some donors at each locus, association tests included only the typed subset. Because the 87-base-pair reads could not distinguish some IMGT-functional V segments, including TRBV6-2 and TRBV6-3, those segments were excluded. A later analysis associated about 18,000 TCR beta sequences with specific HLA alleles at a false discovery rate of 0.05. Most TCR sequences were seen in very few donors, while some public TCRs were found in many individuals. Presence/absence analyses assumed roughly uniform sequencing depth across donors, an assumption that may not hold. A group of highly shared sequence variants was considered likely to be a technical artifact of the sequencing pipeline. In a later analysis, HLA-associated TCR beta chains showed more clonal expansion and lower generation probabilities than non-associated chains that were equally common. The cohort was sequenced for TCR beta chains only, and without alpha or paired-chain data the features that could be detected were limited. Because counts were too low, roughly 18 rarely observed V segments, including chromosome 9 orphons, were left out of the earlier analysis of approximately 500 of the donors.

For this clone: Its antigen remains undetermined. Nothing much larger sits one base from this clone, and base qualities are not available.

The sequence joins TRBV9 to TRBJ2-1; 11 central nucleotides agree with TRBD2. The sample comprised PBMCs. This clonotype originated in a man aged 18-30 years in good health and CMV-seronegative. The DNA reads TGTGCCAGCAGCGTAGTCGTAGCGGGGGGGCTAGGTGAGCAGTTCTTC. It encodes CASSVVVAGGLGEQFF. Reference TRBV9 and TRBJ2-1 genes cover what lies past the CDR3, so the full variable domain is DSGVTQTPKHLITATGQRVTLRCSPRSGDLSVYWYQQSLDQGLQFLIQYYNGEERAKGNILERFSAQQFPDLHSELNLSSLELGDSALYFCASSVVVAGGLGEQFFGPGTRLTVL.